This T cell receptor (beta chain) was captured in a study of Ad26.COV2.S vaccination and SARS-CoV-2 variants (dated by TCRdb to the early 2020s). Regarding the research as a whole: Donors in the vaccine arm were drawn from COV1001, a phase I-IIa trial of Ad26.COV2.S in healthy adults that was multicentre, randomized, double-blind and placebo-controlled. Blinding of investigators to trial group allocation was maintained during experiments and outcome assessment. Ad26.COV2.S was administered intramuscularly at 5 x 10^10 or 1 x 10^11 viral particles, either as a single shot or as two shots given 56 days apart. Trial participants were randomized into five groups of five, in which low-dose or high-dose Ad26.COV2.S was given once or twice, or placebo was given on both occasions. A total of around 32 samples were included in the TCR-sequenced set, comprising around 19 Ad26.COV2.S vaccine recipients, 5 placebo recipients and 8 SARS-CoV-2 convalescent individuals. Sequencing of the TCRbeta repertoire served to evaluate the specificity and breadth of SARS-CoV-2-reactive T cell receptors following Ad26.COV2.S vaccination.

CDR3 length: 16 amino acids, cysteine to phenylalanine. This entry keeps only the CDR3 DNA: 48 bases, framed from base 1. Relative to germline, V is 3 bases shorter and J is 3 bases shorter, with 17 bases between their ends. CDR1 and CDR2 are read off the germline V gene as LGHNA and YSLEER. As to this clone: Its target antigen remains unknown. Base qualities were left out, and no much larger clone turns up one base away.

The immunoSEQ Assay was used to sequence TCRbeta CDR3 regions. After extraction, genomic DNA underwent amplification by bias-controlled multiplex PCR, followed by high-throughput sequencing. From the authors' description of their analysis: Collapsing and filtering of sequences were performed to quantify the absolute abundance of each unique TCRbeta CDR3 region. T cell fraction was estimated by normalizing TCRbeta template counts to usable DNA, with usable DNA measured through amplification of reference genes found in all nucleated cells. Repertoire TCRs were annotated as SARS-CoV-2-specific by exact matching of V gene, CDR3 amino acid sequence and J gene to a known reactive TCR set. The reference SARS-CoV-2 TCR set was obtained from MIRA and was filtered for enrichment in COVID-19-positive ImmuneCODE repertoires, whereby public or cross-reactive TCRs were removed. Drawing on the MIRA antigens, annotated TCRs were analysed further at the level of specific ORF or position within ORF. Depth was the summed frequency of annotated unique rearrangements, while breadth was defined as annotated unique rearrangements over total unique productive rearrangements. Group comparisons of TCR breadth used two-sided Wilcoxon rank-sum tests. TCRdb mirrors the immuneACCESS table, restricted to in-frame sequences. Some clones are absent from its copies; in checked studies, under half trace to an unresolved V gene, and the reason for the others is unknown. V, J and clone size were drawn from that table, and D and trimming were deduced from the DNA. Here the sample has around 500,000 clones; 80% to 90% occur a single time. The ten largest make up about 1.7% of the sample.

General study outcomes and caveats: Non-spike TCR breadth was comparable between vaccine and placebo recipients, consistent with the vaccine containing only spike. After vaccination, substantial breadth of spike-specific CD8+ and CD4+ T cell responses was reported. Compared with placebo recipients, Ad26.COV2.S recipients showed higher spike-specific TCR breadth (P = 0.0014). The authors noted that total T cell responses may have been underestimated by the TCR breadth and depth analyses. The study was not powered to compare responses between vaccine doses or regimens.

What this sample's treatment or condition label stands for: roughly 18 received Ad26.COV2.S at low or high dose, single or two shots; several received placebo; per-sample allocation not given. For vaccine and placebo recipients, the sequenced repertoires came from samples collected on day 63 after the first injection. Cohort 1b enrolled around 24 adults aged 18-55 years at a single site in Boston, USA, between 29 July and 7 August 2020. Ad26.COV2.S was a replication-incompetent adenovirus type 26 vector that expressed a prefusion-stabilized SARS-CoV-2 spike protein derived from the original Wuhan strain.

The sequence derives from a person between 18 and 65 years old who received the Ad26.COV2.S COVID-19 vaccine or a placebo. Here the chain combines TRBV4-3 and TRBJ1-2, and perhaps TRBD1 as D gene, on 5 matching bases. The sequencing here drew on peripheral blood, taken in a trial of Ad26.COV2.S vaccine versus placebo. For the CDR3, the sequence is CASSQDPVGGYYGYTF. The DNA is TGCGCCAGCAGCCAGGACCCGGTGGGGGGTTACTATGGCTACACCTTC.